This T cell receptor beta chain was profiled in a study of T cells expressing NK-cell markers. Study at large: All TCR beta repertoires analysed originated from sorted CD3+CD56+NKG2C+, CD3+CD56+NKG2C- and CD3+CD56-NKG2C+ T cells. One of the eight sequenced donors was seronegative, whereas the other seven were HCMV-seropositive. Whole-study results and caveats: In a group of five to seven donors, dominant NKG2C+ clonotypes represented about 1.0-7.5% of CD8+ T cells.

Reprocessing the 5' RACE reads, TCRdb reports a single entry for every CDR3 protein and omits DNA. The sample includes a few hundred thousand distinct CDR3 sequences. Germline CDR1 is SGHRS and CDR2 is YFSETQ. The CDR3 loop spans 15 amino acids. As concerns this clonotype: Antigen unknown.

The clonotype comes from a man aged 18-69 years in good health. Material for sequencing was blood T cells: a sorted CD56 or NKG2C T cell subset, CD4+ or CD8+ T cells, or bulk PBMC T cells (not recorded which). V is TRBV5-1 and J is TRBJ2-3; TCRdb indicates TRBD1, and absent DNA this call remains unverified. The CDR3 reads CASSSAETGGDTQYF.